This is a list of T cell receptor beta chains from one sample in a study of cytomegalovirus exposure and HLA in healthy donors. The method was immunoSEQ multiplex PCR; TCRdb's version includes in-frame clones alone and lacks a portion of them. The sample comprises roughly 130,000 clones, over 70% of which are singletons, and less than 2.5% rests with the top ten. The specimen was PBMCs. The receptors stem from a middle-aged woman in good health and CMV-seropositive. The CDR3 runs from the conserved cysteine through the conserved F or W. Each record gives: J gene, clone size, V gene, D gene, CDR3 protein, CDR3 DNA. A D gene is named only where the DNA matches it firmly. The listing skips clone size in some rows; elsewhere it reads once, few, many or a size class.

J: TRBJ2-7
size: -
V: TRBV7-7
D: -
CDR3: CASSPRRSSYEQYF
DNA: TGTGCCAGCAGCCCCCGACGGAGCTCCTACGAGCAGTACTTC

J: TRBJ2-3
size: -
V: TRBV14
D: -
CDR3: CASSFSRSDTQYF
DNA: TGTGCCAGCAGCTTTTCCCGGTCGGATACGCAGTATTTT

J: TRBJ2-1
size: -
V: TRBV6-4
D: TRBD2
CDR3: CASSDPGTSGRGSNEQFF
DNA: TGTGCCAGCAGTGACCCAGGGACTAGCGGGAGGGGTAGCAATGAGCAGTTCTTC

J: TRBJ1-1
size: -
V: TRBV21-1
D: -
CDR3: CASSKAADRYPSSEAFF
DNA: TGTGCCAGCAGCAAAGCCGCGGACAGGTACCCGAGCTCTGAAGCTTTCTTT

J: TRBJ1-2
size: -
V: TRBV28
D: -
CDR3: CASTITRVDYGYTF
DNA: TGTGCCAGCACCATAACCAGGGTAGACTATGGCTACACCTTC

J: TRBJ2-1
size: -
V: TRBV7-2
D: -
CDR3: CASSLSRGNYNEQFF
DNA: TGTGCCAGCAGCTTAAGCAGGGGAAATTACAATGAGCAGTTCTTC

J: TRBJ1-4
size: -
V: TRBV28
D: -
CDR3: CASSGGLPATNEKLFF
DNA: TGTGCCAGCAGTGGGGGACTTCCCGCAACTAATGAAAAACTGTTTTTT

J: TRBJ2-7
size: -
V: TRBV21-1
D: -
CDR3: CASSKAEHQVRYEQYF
DNA: TGTGCCAGCAGCAAAGCCGAGCATCAGGTCCGCTACGAGCAGTACTTC

J: TRBJ2-2
size: -
V: TRBV10-1
D: -
CDR3: CAIVGACGTNTGELFF
DNA: TGCGCCATTGTTGGTGCCTGCGGAACGAACACCGGGGAGCTGTTTTTT

J: TRBJ1-1
size: -
V: TRBV30
D: TRBD1
CDR3: CAWGQGEAFF
DNA: TGTGCCTGGGGACAGGGGGAAGCTTTCTTT

J: TRBJ2-1
size: -
V: TRBV11-3
D: TRBD2
CDR3: CASSPGTNDEQFF
DNA: TGTGCCAGCAGCCCAGGGACTAACGATGAGCAGTTCTTC

J: TRBJ2-3
size: -
V: TRBV5-4
D: TRBD2
CDR3: CASSRNSGGPTDTQYF
DNA: TGTGCCAGCAGCCGGAATAGCGGGGGGCCCACAGATACGCAGTATTTT

J: TRBJ2-3
size: once
V: TRBV7-9
D: -
CDR3: CASSVRESTDTQYF
DNA: TGTGCCAGCAGCGTCAGGGAAAGCACAGATACGCAGTATTTT

J: TRBJ2-3
size: -
V: TRBV29-1
D: -
CDR3: CSVEGRSSTDTQYF
DNA: TGCAGCGTTGAGGGGCGGTCTAGCACAGATACGCAGTATTTT

J: TRBJ2-5
size: -
V: TRBV21-1
D: -
CDR3: CASSKGDLTGTRDPPSGETQYF
DNA: TGTGCCAGCAGCAAAGGTGACTTAACCGGGACTAGGGATCCTCCGTCAGGGGAGACCCAGTACTTC

J: TRBJ2-2
size: -
V: TRBV5-1
D: TRBD2
CDR3: CASSLDPAGRGTGELFF
DNA: TGCGCCAGCAGCTTGGATCCCGCAGGGAGGGGCACCGGGGAGCTGTTTTTT

J: TRBJ2-5
size: -
V: TRBV5-1
D: TRBD2
CDR3: CASREVAGVETQYF
DNA: TGCGCCAGCAGAGAGGTAGCGGGGGTAGAGACCCAGTACTTC

J: TRBJ2-7
size: -
V: TRBV29-1
D: -
CDR3: CSVSRGREEQYF
DNA: TGCAGCGTGTCCCGGGGAAGGGAAGAGCAGTACTTC

J: TRBJ2-1
size: -
V: TRBV30
D: TRBD1
CDR3: CAWGTGATNEQFF
DNA: TGTGCCTGGGGTACAGGGGCTACGAATGAGCAGTTCTTC

J: TRBJ2-7
size: few
V: TRBV28
D: TRBD1
CDR3: CASSPGQDWGSGYF
DNA: TGTGCCAGCAGTCCGGGACAGGATTGGGGTAGTGGATACTTC

J: TRBJ1-4
size: -
V: TRBV25-1
D: TRBD1
CDR3: CASSPQGATNEKLFF
DNA: TGTGCCAGCAGTCCACAGGGGGCGACTAATGAAAAACTGTTTTTT

J: TRBJ2-5
size: few
V: TRBV7-2
D: -
CDR3: CASSSAGGYGTQYF
DNA: TGTGCCAGCAGCTCAGCTGGGGGCTATGGGACCCAGTACTTC